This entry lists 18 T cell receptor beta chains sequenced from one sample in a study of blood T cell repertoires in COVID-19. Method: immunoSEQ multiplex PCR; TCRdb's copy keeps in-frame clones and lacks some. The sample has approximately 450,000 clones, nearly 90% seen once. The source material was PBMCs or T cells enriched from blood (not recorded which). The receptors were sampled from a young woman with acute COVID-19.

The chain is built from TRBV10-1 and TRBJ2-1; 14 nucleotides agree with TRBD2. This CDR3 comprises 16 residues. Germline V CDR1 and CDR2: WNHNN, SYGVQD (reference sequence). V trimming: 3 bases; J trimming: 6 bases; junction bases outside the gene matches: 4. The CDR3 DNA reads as TGCGCCAGCAGTGAAGGACTAGCGGGGGGCCTCAATGAGCAGTTCTTC. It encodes CASSEGLAGGLNEQFF.

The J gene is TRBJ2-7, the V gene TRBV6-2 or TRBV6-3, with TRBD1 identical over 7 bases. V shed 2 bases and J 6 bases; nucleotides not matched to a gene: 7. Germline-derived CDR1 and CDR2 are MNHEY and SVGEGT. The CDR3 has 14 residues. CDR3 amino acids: CASSYATGLGEQYF. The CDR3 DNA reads TGTGCCAGCAGTTACGCGACAGGGCTGGGCGAGCAGTACTTC.

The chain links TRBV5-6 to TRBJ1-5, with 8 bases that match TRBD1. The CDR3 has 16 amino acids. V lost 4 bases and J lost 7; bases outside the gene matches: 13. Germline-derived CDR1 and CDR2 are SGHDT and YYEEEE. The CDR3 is CASSLRGQELFQPQHF. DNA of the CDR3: TGTGCCAGCAGCCTACGGGGACAGGAGTTATTCCAGCCCCAGCATTTT.

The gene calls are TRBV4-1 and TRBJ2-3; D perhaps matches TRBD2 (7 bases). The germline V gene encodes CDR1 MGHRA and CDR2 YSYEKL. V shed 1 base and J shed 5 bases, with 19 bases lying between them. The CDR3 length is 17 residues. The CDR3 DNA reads TGCGCCAGCAGCCAAGTTTCCTATGCGGGGGCAGGAGATACGCAGTATTTT. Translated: CASSQVSYAGAGDTQYF.

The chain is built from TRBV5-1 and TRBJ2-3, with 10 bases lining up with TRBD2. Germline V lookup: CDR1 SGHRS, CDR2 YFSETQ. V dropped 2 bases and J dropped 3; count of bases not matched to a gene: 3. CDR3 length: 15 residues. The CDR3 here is CASSLTSGTTDTQYF. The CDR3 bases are TGCGCCAGCAGCTTAACTAGCGGGACGACAGATACGCAGTATTTT.

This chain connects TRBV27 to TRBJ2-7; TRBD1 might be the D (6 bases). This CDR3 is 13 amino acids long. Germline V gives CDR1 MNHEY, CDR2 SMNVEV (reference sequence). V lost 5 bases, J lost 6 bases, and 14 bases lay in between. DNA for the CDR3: TGTGCCAGCAGTAAGAAACAGGGATTCGAGCAGTACTTC. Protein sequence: CASSKKQGFEQYF.

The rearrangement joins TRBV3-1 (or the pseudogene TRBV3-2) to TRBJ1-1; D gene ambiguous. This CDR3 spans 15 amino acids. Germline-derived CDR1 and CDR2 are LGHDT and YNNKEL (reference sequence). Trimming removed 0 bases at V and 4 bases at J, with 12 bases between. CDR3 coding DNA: TGTGCCAGCAGCCAAGAGTACGACTCCCGCACTGAAGCTTTCTTT. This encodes CASSQEYDSRTEAFF.

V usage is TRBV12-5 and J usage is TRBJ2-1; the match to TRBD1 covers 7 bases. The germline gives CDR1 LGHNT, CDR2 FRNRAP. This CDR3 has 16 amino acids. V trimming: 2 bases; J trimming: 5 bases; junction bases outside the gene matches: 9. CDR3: CASGLTGQQFNNEQFF. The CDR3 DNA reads TGTGCTAGTGGTTTGACGGGACAGCAGTTTAACAATGAGCAGTTCTTC.

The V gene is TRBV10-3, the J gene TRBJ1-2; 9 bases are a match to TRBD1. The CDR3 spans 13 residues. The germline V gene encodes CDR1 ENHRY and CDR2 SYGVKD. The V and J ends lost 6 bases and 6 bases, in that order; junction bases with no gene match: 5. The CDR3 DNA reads TGTGCCATCAGGGGGGACAGGGCCAATGGCTACACCTTC. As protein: CAIRGDRANGYTF.

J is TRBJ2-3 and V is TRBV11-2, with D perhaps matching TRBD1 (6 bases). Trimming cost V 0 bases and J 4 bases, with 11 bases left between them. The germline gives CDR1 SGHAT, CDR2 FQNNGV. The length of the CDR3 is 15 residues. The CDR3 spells CASSLETGKADTQYF. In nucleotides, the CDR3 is TGTGCCAGCAGCTTAGAAACAGGGAAGGCAGATACGCAGTATTTT.

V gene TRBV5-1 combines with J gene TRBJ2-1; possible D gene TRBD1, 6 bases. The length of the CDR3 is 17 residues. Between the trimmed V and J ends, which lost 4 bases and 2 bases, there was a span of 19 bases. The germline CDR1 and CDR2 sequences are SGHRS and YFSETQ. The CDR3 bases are TGCGCCAGCAGCGGGAAGGACCGGGACAAAACCTACAATGAGCAGTTCTTC. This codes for CASSGKDRDKTYNEQFF. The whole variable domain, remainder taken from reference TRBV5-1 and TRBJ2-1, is KAGVTQTPRYLIKTRGQQVTLSCSPISGHRSVSWYQQTPGQGLQFLFEYFSETQRNKGNFPGRFSGRQFSNSRSEMNVSTLELGDSALYLCASSGKDRDKTYNEQFFGPGTRLTVL.

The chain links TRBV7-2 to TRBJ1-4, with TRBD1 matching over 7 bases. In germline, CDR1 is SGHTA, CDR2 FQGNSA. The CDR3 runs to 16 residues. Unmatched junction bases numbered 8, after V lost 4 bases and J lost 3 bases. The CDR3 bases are TGTGCCAGCAGCTATAACAGGGGATCGGCTAATGAAAAACTGTTTTTT. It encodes CASSYNRGSANEKLFF.

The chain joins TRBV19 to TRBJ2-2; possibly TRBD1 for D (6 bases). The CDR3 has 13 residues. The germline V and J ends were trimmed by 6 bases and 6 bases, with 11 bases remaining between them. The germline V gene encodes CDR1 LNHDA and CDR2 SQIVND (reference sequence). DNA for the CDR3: TGTGCCAGTAGGATCACAGGGCCCGGGGAGCTGTTTTTT. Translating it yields CASRITGPGELFF.

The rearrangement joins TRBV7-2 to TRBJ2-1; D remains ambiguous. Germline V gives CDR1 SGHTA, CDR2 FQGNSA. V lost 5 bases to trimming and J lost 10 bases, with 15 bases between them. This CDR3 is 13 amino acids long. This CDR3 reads CASSGDSYWEQFF. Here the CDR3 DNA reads TGTGCCAGCAGCGGAGACTCCTACTGGGAGCAGTTCTTC.

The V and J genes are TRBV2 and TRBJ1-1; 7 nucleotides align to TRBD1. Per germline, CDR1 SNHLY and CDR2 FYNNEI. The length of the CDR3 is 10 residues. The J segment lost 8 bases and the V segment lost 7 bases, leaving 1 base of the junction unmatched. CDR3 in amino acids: CASKDREAFF. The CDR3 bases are TGTGCCAGCAAGGACAGGGAAGCTTTCTTT.

Here the CDR3 DNA reads TGCGCCAGCAGCCCGACAGTCTCCTACGAGCAGTACTTC. This codes for CASSPTVSYEQYF. The J gene is TRBJ2-7, the V gene TRBV4-1; tentatively, D is TRBD1 (5 bases). Trimming cost V 4 bases and J 0 bases, with 7 bases left between them. CDR3 length equals 13 residues. Germline V CDR1 and CDR2: MGHRA, YSYEKL.

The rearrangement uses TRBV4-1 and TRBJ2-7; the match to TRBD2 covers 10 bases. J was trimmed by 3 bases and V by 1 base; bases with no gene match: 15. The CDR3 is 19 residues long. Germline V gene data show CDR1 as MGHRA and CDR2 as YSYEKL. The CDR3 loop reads CASSQVLAGTKPLFYEQYF. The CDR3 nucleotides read TGCGCCAGCAGCCAAGTACTAGCGGGGACCAAACCTCTATTCTACGAGCAGTACTTC.

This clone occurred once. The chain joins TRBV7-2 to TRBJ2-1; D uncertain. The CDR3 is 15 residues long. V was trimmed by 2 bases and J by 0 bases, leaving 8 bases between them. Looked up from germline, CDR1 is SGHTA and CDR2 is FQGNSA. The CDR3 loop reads CASSLRARSYNEQFF. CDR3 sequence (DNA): TGTGCCAGCAGCTTACGAGCCCGCTCCTACAATGAGCAGTTCTTC.